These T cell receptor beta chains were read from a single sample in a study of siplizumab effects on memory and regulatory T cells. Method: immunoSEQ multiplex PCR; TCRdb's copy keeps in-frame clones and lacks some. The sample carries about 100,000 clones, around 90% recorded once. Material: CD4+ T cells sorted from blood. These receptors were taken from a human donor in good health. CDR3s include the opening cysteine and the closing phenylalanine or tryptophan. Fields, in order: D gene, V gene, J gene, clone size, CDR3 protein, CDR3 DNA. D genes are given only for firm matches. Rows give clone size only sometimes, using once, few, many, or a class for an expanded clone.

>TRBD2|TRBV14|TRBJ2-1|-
CASSQVRGGAGGVEQFF
TGTGCCAGCAGCCAAGTTCGCGGGGGGGCCGGTGGGGTTGAGCAGTTCTTC
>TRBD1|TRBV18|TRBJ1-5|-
CASSWTGGEPQHF
TGTGCCAGCTCCTGGACAGGGGGCGAGCCCCAGCATTTT
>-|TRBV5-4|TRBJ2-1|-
CASTSLGSGPKGVNEQFF
TGTGCCAGCACGTCCCTAGGAAGTGGCCCTAAAGGAGTCAATGAGCAGTTCTTC
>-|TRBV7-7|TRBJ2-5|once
CASSLDYRDQETQYF
TGTGCCAGCAGCCTAGATTACAGGGACCAAGAGACCCAGTACTTC
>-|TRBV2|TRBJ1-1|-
CASRPNTGRNTEAFF
TGTGCCAGCAGGCCCAACACAGGGAGGAACACTGAAGCTTTCTTT
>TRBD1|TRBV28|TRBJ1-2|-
CASRDRAEKHGYTF
TGTGCCAGCAGGGACAGGGCCGAGAAACATGGCTACACCTTC
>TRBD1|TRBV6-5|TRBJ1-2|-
CASSFWDRGDYGYTF
TGTGCCAGCAGTTTCTGGGACAGGGGGGACTATGGCTACACCTTC
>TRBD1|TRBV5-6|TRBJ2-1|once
CASSPGTGIGNEQFF
TGTGCCAGCAGCCCCGGGACAGGGATAGGCAATGAGCAGTTCTTC
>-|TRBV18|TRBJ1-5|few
CASSPVGDNQPQHF
TGTGCCAGCTCACCGGTCGGGGACAATCAGCCCCAGCATTTT
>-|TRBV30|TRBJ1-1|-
CAWTRGATEAFF
TGTGCCTGGACACGGGGGGCCACTGAAGCTTTCTTT
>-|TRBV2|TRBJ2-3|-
CASSEVGVAADTQYF
TGTGCCAGCAGTGAGGTAGGGGTTGCGGCAGATACGCAGTATTTT
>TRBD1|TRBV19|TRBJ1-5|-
CASSRTGYSNQPQHF
TGTGCCAGTAGCAGGACAGGGTATAGCAATCAGCCCCAGCATTTT
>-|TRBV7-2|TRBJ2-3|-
CASSLTRLGTQYF
TGTGCCAGCAGCTTGACTCGGTTAGGTACGCAGTATTTT
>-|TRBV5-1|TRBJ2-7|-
CASSLEGRGREQYF
TGCGCCAGCAGCTTGGAGGGCAGGGGCCGCGAGCAGTACTTC
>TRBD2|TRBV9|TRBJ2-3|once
CASSPLLGGTDTQYF
TGTGCCAGCAGCCCACTCCTGGGGGGGACAGATACGCAGTATTTT
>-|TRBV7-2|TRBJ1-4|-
CASSPNRAGNEKLFF
TGTGCCAGCAGCCCAAACAGGGCTGGTAATGAAAAACTGTTTTTT
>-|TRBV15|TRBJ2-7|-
CATSRVGSGQYEQYF
TGTGCCACCAGCAGAGTAGGTAGCGGTCAATACGAGCAGTACTTC
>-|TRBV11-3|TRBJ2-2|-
CASSLGTANTGELFF
TGTGCCAGCAGCTTAGGGACAGCCAACACCGGGGAGCTGTTTTTT
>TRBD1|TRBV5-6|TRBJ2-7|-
CASSGTESSYEQYF
TGTGCCAGCAGCGGGACAGAGAGCTCCTACGAGCAGTACTTC
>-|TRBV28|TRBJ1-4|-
CASSLGGDEKLFF
TGTGCCAGCAGTTTAGGGGGGGACGAAAAACTGTTTTTT
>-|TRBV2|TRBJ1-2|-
CASRGAEVLNYGYTF
TGTGCCAGCAGAGGGGCCGAAGTCCTCAACTATGGCTACACCTTC
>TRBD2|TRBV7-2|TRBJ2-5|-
CASSTRGGQETQYF
TGTGCCAGCAGCACACGCGGGGGACAAGAGACCCAGTACTTC
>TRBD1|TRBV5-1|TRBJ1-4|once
CASSPQGAGVFEKLFF
TGCGCCAGCAGCCCACAGGGGGCCGGGGTATTTGAAAAACTGTTTTTT
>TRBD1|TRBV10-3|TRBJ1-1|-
CAISEPLGGQTEAFF
TGTGCCATCAGCGAGCCTTTGGGGGGACAGACTGAAGCTTTCTTT
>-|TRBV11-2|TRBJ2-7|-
CASSPLVGVGEQYF
TGTGCCAGCAGCCCTTTGGTGGGCGTGGGCGAGCAGTACTTC
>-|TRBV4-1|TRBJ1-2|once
CASSQVSAPGARF
TGCGCCAGCAGCCAAGTCTCCGCTCCGGGAGCCCGCTTC
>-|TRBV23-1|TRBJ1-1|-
CASSQSRRNTEAFF
TGCGCCAGCAGTCAATCTAGGCGGAACACTGAAGCTTTCTTT
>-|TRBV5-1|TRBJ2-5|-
CASSYTVNQETQYF
TGCGCCAGCAGTTATACAGTAAACCAAGAGACCCAGTACTTC
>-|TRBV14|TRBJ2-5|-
CASSQSGGFQETQYF
TGTGCCAGCAGCCAATCCGGGGGCTTCCAAGAGACCCAGTACTTC
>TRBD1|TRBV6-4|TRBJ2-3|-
CASRRTGLGAADTQYF
TGTGCCAGCAGAAGGACAGGGCTGGGGGCAGCAGATACGCAGTATTTT
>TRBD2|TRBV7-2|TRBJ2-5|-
CASSLGGGGETQYF
TGTGCCAGCAGCCTCGGCGGGGGGGGAGAGACCCAGTACTTC
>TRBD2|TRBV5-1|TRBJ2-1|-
CASSLSSGGRLFKFF
TGCGCCAGCAGCTTATCTAGCGGGGGGAGACTTTTCAAGTTCTTC
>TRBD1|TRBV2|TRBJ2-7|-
CASSDALGTGAYEQYF
TGTGCCAGCAGTGACGCGTTGGGGACAGGAGCCTACGAGCAGTACTTC